The clone carrying this T cell receptor (beta chain) has more than one count but fewer than ten. Its antigen is currently unknown. The sample comes from a study of cytomegalovirus exposure and HLA in healthy donors. The PCR contained 60 Vbeta and 13 Jbeta primers. Some clones are missing from TCRdb's copy, which holds only in-frame ones; the method was immunoSEQ multiplex PCR. This table has 150,000 to 200,000 clones, roughly two thirds appearing once. Study-wide results and limits: Analysis was carried out at a later point, and it linked a missense DCLRE1C variant to TCR beta V- and J-gene trimming.

Trimming removed 2 bases at V and 4 bases at J, with 8 bases between. Per the germline V gene, CDR1 is SGHTA and CDR2 is FQGNSA. The CDR3 runs 13 residues. The receptor was isolated from a woman in her late teens or twenties in good health and CMV-seropositive. Sequencing was carried out using PBMCs. The chain links TRBV7-2 to TRBJ1-1; maybe TRBD1 (5 bases). The CDR3 DNA reads TGTGCCAGCAGCTTATGGGGGGGCACTGAAGCTTTCTTT. Translation gives CASSLWGGTEAFF. Full variable domain (missing parts from reference TRBV7-2 and TRBJ1-1): GAGVSQSPSNKVTEKGKDVELRCDPISGHTALYWYRQSLGQGLEFLIYFQGNSAPDKSGLPSDRFSAERTGGSVSTLTIQRTQQEDSAVYLCASSLWGGTEAFFGQGTRLTVV.